Below are 11 T cell receptor beta chains sequenced from a single sample in a study of blood T cell repertoires in COVID-19. TCRdb's table, derived via immunoSEQ multiplex PCR, lists solely in-frame clones and lacks some. The data show roughly 250,000 clones, with around 82% seen just once and 4.5% to 5% held by the top ten. The sample consisted of peripheral blood. These receptors all come from a woman of 80 years or more with active or convalescent COVID-19.

V gene TRBV7-2 combines with J gene TRBJ2-3; 10 bases agree with TRBD2. Unmatched junction bases numbered 11, after V lost 4 bases and J lost 4 bases. CDR3 length equals 17 residues. Germline loops: CDR1 SGHTA, CDR2 FQGNSA. CDR3 protein: CASSYGGSGGISDTQYF. For the CDR3, the DNA is TGTGCCAGCAGCTACGGAGGTAGCGGGGGGATCTCAGATACGCAGTATTTT.

This clone showed up just once. The sample has other DNA sequences that encode this CDR3 too. The chain is built from TRBV27 and TRBJ1-1; TRBD1 is a possible D gene (6 bases). Germline V gene data show CDR1 as MNHEY and CDR2 as SMNVEV (reference sequence). V was pared by 2 bases and J by 0 bases, with 7 bases between. This CDR3 is built from 14 residues. The CDR3 is CASSLQGLNTEAFF. The DNA for the CDR3 is TGTGCCAGCAGTTTACAGGGGTTGAACACTGAAGCTTTCTTT.

This clone was seen a handful of times. The chain joins TRBV6-4 to TRBJ1-1, with D perhaps matching TRBD1 (6 bases). Germline V CDR1 and CDR2: MRHNA, SNTAGT. The germline V and J ends were trimmed by 8 bases and 0 bases, with 19 bases remaining between them. The CDR3 contains 16 residues. CDR3: CASRWGGGWVNTEAFF. CDR3 sequence (DNA): TGTGCCAGCCGGTGGGGAGGGGGTTGGGTGAACACTGAAGCTTTCTTT.

The chain combines TRBV6-5 with TRBJ2-4; TRBD2 might be the D (6 bases). Deletions cut 0 bases from V and 7 bases from J, with 10 bases between. CDR3 size: 14 residues. CDR1 is MNHEY and CDR2 is SVGAGI in the germline V gene. As DNA, the CDR3 is TGTGCCAGCAGTTACTCGAATGGGGGGAACATTCAGTACTTC. Its protein product is CASSYSNGGNIQYF.

This clone showed up just once. The rearrangement links TRBV5-4 to TRBJ1-2, with D possibly matching TRBD1 (6 bases). CDR3 length: 13 amino acids. Germline loops: CDR1 SGHNT, CDR2 YYREEE (reference sequence). The V end lost 5 bases, the J end lost 2 bases, and 10 bases lay between the germline ends. This chain's CDR3 is CASRATGNYGYTF. DNA for the CDR3: TGTGCCAGCAGGGCCACAGGGAACTATGGCTACACCTTC.

The rearrangement uses TRBV7-9 and TRBJ1-5; D is perhaps TRBD1 (6 bases). Trimming stripped 1 base from V and 15 bases from J, with 13 bases between. This CDR3 is built from 12 residues. Looked up from germline, CDR1 is SEHNR and CDR2 is FQNEAQ (reference sequence). CDR3 loop: CASSLGTTGLHF. CDR3 sequence (DNA): TGTGCCAGCAGCTTAGGCACGACAGGTTTGCATTTT.

This clone was seen just once. This chain connects TRBV6-4 to TRBJ1-4, with 7 bases aligning to TRBD1. Germline loops: CDR1 MRHNA, CDR2 SNTAGT. CDR3 length equals 13 residues. Germline trimming cut 6 bases from V and 7 bases from J; bases unmatched to any gene: 5. This chain's CDR3 is CASSRQGGEKLFF. In DNA form, the CDR3 reads TGTGCCAGCAGCCGACAGGGTGGTGAAAAACTGTTTTTT.

This sequence joins TRBV19 and TRBJ2-1; weak D call: TRBD2 (7 bases). The CDR3 covers 14 residues. Germline loops: CDR1 LNHDA, CDR2 SQIVND (reference sequence). With 5 bases removed from V and 8 bases from J, the gap between germline ends came to 16 bases. CDR3 sequence reads: CASSPLGGRDEQFF. The CDR3 DNA sequence: TGTGCCAGTAGTCCCCTGGGGGGGCGCGATGAGCAGTTCTTC.

This clone was found once. The chain recombines TRBV19 with TRBJ2-7; TRBD1 agrees at 11 bases. The CDR3 runs to 17 residues. The germline CDR1 and CDR2 sequences are LNHDA and SQIVND (reference sequence). Trimming cost V 5 bases and J 2 bases; bases outside gene matches: 11. Here the CDR3 reads CASSSPPGTGGTYEQYF. The CDR3 DNA sequence: TGTGCCAGTAGTTCTCCCCCCGGGACAGGGGGGACCTACGAGCAGTACTTC.

The CDR3 nucleotides read TGTGCCAGCAGCCAGGACAGGGCTAACTATGGCTACACCTTC. As protein: CASSQDRANYGYTF. The V gene is TRBV11-2, the J gene TRBJ1-2, with 8 positions matching TRBD1. The CDR3 is made up of 14 amino acids. V was clipped by 5 bases and J by 0 bases; unmatched bases: 2. Per germline, CDR1 SGHAT and CDR2 FQNNGV.

The V and J genes are TRBV19 and TRBJ1-2; TRBD1 is a possible D gene (5 bases). Germline V lookup: CDR1 LNHDA, CDR2 SQIVND (reference sequence). The germline V and J ends were trimmed by 7 bases and 8 bases, with 23 bases remaining between them. The CDR3 loop spans 15 amino acids. CDR3: CASTDRSETPQGYTF. The CDR3 DNA sequence: TGTGCCAGTACCGACAGATCGGAAACACCGCAGGGCTACACCTTC.